This passage covers 22 T cell receptor beta chains from one sample sequenced in a study of T cells in localized non-small cell lung cancer. Generated by immunoSEQ multiplex PCR, the TCRdb table keeps only in-frame clones and is missing some. The sample carries approximately 70,000 clones, roughly nine tenths recorded once. Sequenced here: peripheral blood, sampled before any cancer treatment. The receptors originated from a male donor aged 60 or over with stage III squamous cell lung carcinoma.

In its sample, this clone was seen once. This rearrangement joins TRBV5-4 to TRBJ2-5; D is possibly TRBD2 (7 bases). Germline V lookup: CDR1 SGHNT, CDR2 YYREEE (reference sequence). The CDR3 spans 15 residues. V was trimmed by 4 bases and J by 5 bases, leaving 18 bases between them. For the CDR3, the DNA is TGTGCCAGCAGCGATTGGGGGGGGCTTCGGGAGACCCAGTACTTC. Its translation: CASSDWGGLRETQYF. The full variable domain, with the rest looked up from reference TRBV5-4 and TRBJ2-5, is ETGVTQSPTHLIKTRGQQVTLRCSSQSGHNTVSWYQQALGQGPQFIFQYYREEENGRGNFPPRFSGLQFPNYSSELNVNALELDDSALYLCASSDWGGLRETQYFGPGTRLLVL.

V gene TRBV11-2 combines with J gene TRBJ1-2; TRBD1 matches 9 bases. CDR1 is SGHAT, CDR2 FQNNGV, per germline. The CDR3 extends over 13 amino acids. Trimming removed 5 bases from V and 5 bases from J; junction bases left unmatched: 3. CDR3 loop: CASSPGTGYGYTF. CDR3 in DNA: TGTGCCAGCAGCCCCGGGACAGGGTATGGCTACACCTTC.

The rearrangement uses TRBV5-8 and TRBJ1-6, with 10 nucleotides matching TRBD1. CDR3 length: 16 amino acids. Germline-derived CDR1 and CDR2 are SGHTS and YDEGEE. The V and J ends lost 5 bases and 2 bases, in that order; junction bases with no gene match: 4. The CDR3 coding sequence is TGTGCCAGCAGGTCGGACAGGGGGGCCTATAATTCACCCCTCCACTTT. Its protein product is CASRSDRGAYNSPLHF.

This chain connects TRBV14 to TRBJ1-1, with D unclear. V was trimmed by 1 base and J by 10 bases, leaving 19 bases between them. Germline values: CDR1 SGHDN, CDR2 FVKESK. The CDR3 spans 15 residues. This CDR3 is CASSQVRSSAGRAFF. CDR3 nucleotide sequence: TGTGCCAGCAGCCAAGTACGATCGAGTGCCGGCAGAGCTTTCTTT.

The J gene is TRBJ1-1, the V gene TRBV12-5; 8 bases align to TRBD1. This CDR3 has 18 amino acids. In germline, CDR1 is LGHNT, CDR2 FRNRAP. V dropped 3 bases and J dropped 1; count of bases not matched to a gene: 13. The CDR3 reads CASGFLRGRGQKNTEAFF. The CDR3 DNA follows: TGTGCTAGTGGTTTCCTCAGAGGCAGGGGGCAAAAGAACACTGAAGCTTTCTTT. The variable domain in full, completed from reference TRBV12-5 and TRBJ1-1, reads DARVTQTPRHKVTEMGQEVTMRCQPILGHNTVFWYRQTMMQGLELLAYFRNRAPLDDSGMPKDRFSAEMPDATLATLKIQPSEPRDSAVYFCASGFLRGRGQKNTEAFFGQGTRLTVV.

This sequence joins TRBV2 and TRBJ2-7; perhaps D is TRBD1 or TRBD2 (5 bases each). The CDR3 length is 14 residues. V was pared by 6 bases and J by 5 bases, with 17 bases between. Germline V CDR1 and CDR2: SNHLY, FYNNEI. Here the CDR3 DNA reads TGTGCCAGCAGGGGGACCGAGGGCGTCCACGAGCAGTACTTC. Translation gives CASRGTEGVHEQYF.

This clone was picked up one time. The chain links TRBV5-1 to TRBJ2-3; no clear D. CDR1 and CDR2 from the germline V gene are SGHRS and YFSETQ. This CDR3 contains 14 residues. The V gene lost 0 bases and the J gene lost 0 bases, with 5 bases spanning the gap. CDR3 region: CASSLGLSTDTQYF. CDR3 bases: TGCGCCAGCAGCTTGGGACTGAGCACAGATACGCAGTATTTT. Supplemented by reference TRBV5-1 and TRBJ2-3, the full variable domain reads KAGVTQTPRYLIKTRGQQVTLSCSPISGHRSVSWYQQTPGQGLQFLFEYFSETQRNKGNFPGRFSGRQFSNSRSEMNVSTLELGDSALYLCASSLGLSTDTQYFGPGTRLTVL.

The table lists this clone with a few counts. The V gene is TRBV5-6, the J gene TRBJ2-7; unclear D gene. CDR1 and CDR2 from the germline V gene are SGHDT and YYEEEE. V lost 2 bases and J 1 base, leaving 10 bases between the germline ends. CDR3 size: 14 residues. The CDR3 coding sequence is TGTGCCAGCAGCTTCCGTTCACGATCCTACGAGCAGTACTTC. Its translation is CASSFRSRSYEQYF.

The CDR3 region has the DNA TGTGCCAGCAGCTTAGATGCCAGGGGCAGTCAGCCCCAGCATTTT. Translating it yields CASSLDARGSQPQHF. The chain carries TRBV7-2 and TRBJ1-5; tentative D call: TRBD1 (6 bases). V lost 1 base, J lost 6 bases, and 13 bases lay in between. The CDR3 covers 15 residues. Germline-derived CDR1 and CDR2 are SGHTA and FQGNSA. Based on the CDR3 plus reference TRBV7-2 and TRBJ1-5, the full variable domain is GAGVSQSPSNKVTEKGKDVELRCDPISGHTALYWYRQSLGQGLEFLIYFQGNSAPDKSGLPSDRFSAERTGGSVSTLTIQRTQQEDSAVYLCASSLDARGSQPQHFGDGTRLSIL.

This chain links TRBV5-4 with TRBJ1-2; TRBD1 is a possible D gene (5 bases). The CDR3 loop spans 13 amino acids. CDR1 is SGHNT, CDR2 YYREEE, per germline (reference sequence). V was clipped by 5 bases and J by 2 bases, with 10 bases between them. This CDR3 is CASRLQGNYGYTF. In DNA form, the CDR3 reads TGTGCCAGCAGGCTTCAGGGCAACTATGGCTACACCTTC.

V is TRBV6-1 and J is TRBJ1-1; tentative D call: TRBD1 (5 bases). The CDR3 covers 14 residues. Germline lookup yields CDR1 MNHNS and CDR2 SASEGT. Trimming removed 5 bases from V and 6 bases from J, with 16 bases in between. CDR3 sequence (DNA): TGTGCCAGCAGTCCCCTGACAGATGTCGCTGAAGCTTTCTTT. Translation: CASSPLTDVAEAFF.

DNA of the CDR3: TGTGCCAGCAGCACCCCGGGACAGGGAAATTCACCCCTCCACTTT. Translation gives CASSTPGQGNSPLHF. The chain couples TRBV27 to TRBJ1-6; 9 nucleotides match TRBD1. CDR3 size: 15 residues. With 6 bases clipped from V and 7 bases from J, the junction kept 7 bases outside the gene matches. The germline CDR1 and CDR2 sequences are MNHEY and SMNVEV (reference sequence).

The chain uses TRBV5-1 and TRBJ2-2; D tentatively reads TRBD1 or TRBD2 (5 bases each). The V end was cut by 5 bases, the J end by 1 base, with 12 bases between. CDR3 length: 15 residues. Per the germline V gene, CDR1 is SGHRS and CDR2 is YFSETQ. The CDR3 reads CASRFGTGNTGELFF. The CDR3 coding sequence is TGCGCCAGCAGGTTCGGGACGGGGAACACCGGGGAGCTGTTTTTT.

The chain has TRBV18 and TRBJ2-1; D gene uncertain. Germline CDR1 and CDR2: KGHSH and LQKENI. V shed 3 bases and J shed 5 bases, with 8 bases lying between them. The CDR3 length is 13 residues. CDR3 coding DNA: TGTGCCAGCTCACCTGAGCCCAACAATGAGCAGTTCTTC. Translated, it gives CASSPEPNNEQFF.

This clone was seen only once. The gene calls are TRBV6-5 and TRBJ1-4; 9 bases line up with TRBD1. The germline CDR1 and CDR2 sequences are MNHEY and SVGAGI. V lost 6 bases and J lost 5; bases outside the gene matches: 7. This CDR3 contains 15 residues. The DNA for the CDR3 is TGTGCCAGCAGCAAAAGGGGACAGGGAAATGAAAAACTGTTTTTT. This encodes CASSKRGQGNEKLFF.

The chain recombines TRBV5-1 with TRBJ2-5, with TRBD1 matching 7 bases. Germline lookup yields CDR1 SGHRS and CDR2 YFSETQ. The CDR3 is made up of 14 amino acids. The V segment lost 0 bases and the J segment 5 bases; nucleotides outside the gene matches: 4. The CDR3 spells CASSLGTGDETQYF. CDR3 coding DNA: TGCGCCAGCAGCTTGGGAACAGGGGATGAGACCCAGTACTTC.

V and J are TRBV20-1 and TRBJ2-6, with no clear D. V lost 6 bases and J 3 bases, leaving 3 bases between the germline ends. This CDR3 has 11 amino acids. Looked up from germline, CDR1 is DFQATT and CDR2 is SNEGSKA (reference sequence). In DNA form, the CDR3 reads TGCAGTGCCTTTGGGGCCAACGTCCTGACTTTC. Translated: CSAFGANVLTF.

The CDR3 region has the DNA TGTGCCAGCAGCTTTGCTAGCGGGGGGTCCTACGAGCAGTACTTC. Protein: CASSFASGGSYEQYF. The chain recombines TRBV13 with TRBJ2-7; TRBD2 matches 11 bases. The CDR3 has 15 amino acids. The germline CDR1 and CDR2 sequences are PRHDT and FYEKMQ (reference sequence). V was clipped by 3 bases and J by 1 base; unmatched bases: 2. Filled out from reference TRBV13 and TRBJ2-7, the complete variable domain reads AAGVIQSPRHLIKEKRETATLKCYPIPRHDTVYWYQQGPGQDPQFLISFYEKMQSDKGSIPDRFSAQQFSDYHSELNMSSLELGDSALYFCASSFASGGSYEQYFGPGTRLTVT.

The J gene is TRBJ2-1, the V gene TRBV7-2, with 8 bases lining up with TRBD2. J lost 7 bases, V lost 3 bases, and 5 bases had no gene match. Germline loops: CDR1 SGHTA, CDR2 FQGNSA. The CDR3 runs 14 residues. CDR3 sequence: CASSFGTRSNEQFF. The CDR3 coding sequence is TGTGCCAGCAGCTTCGGGACTAGATCTAATGAGCAGTTCTTC. Looking up the rest from reference TRBV7-2 and TRBJ2-1 gives the full variable domain: GAGVSQSPSNKVTEKGKDVELRCDPISGHTALYWYRQSLGQGLEFLIYFQGNSAPDKSGLPSDRFSAERTGGSVSTLTIQRTQQEDSAVYLCASSFGTRSNEQFFGPGTRLTVL.

J is TRBJ1-5 and V is TRBV28; D is ambiguous. Germline V gives CDR1 MDHEN, CDR2 SYDVKM. The CDR3 runs to 15 residues. V was clipped by 3 bases and J by 1 base, with 10 bases between them. The CDR3: CASSFGDGSNQPQHF. The CDR3 nucleotides read TGTGCCAGCAGTTTCGGGGATGGGAGCAATCAGCCCCAGCATTTT.

The chain uses TRBV4-3 and TRBJ2-2; TRBD1 might be the D (6 bases). Deletions cut 4 bases from V and 8 bases from J, with 17 bases between. Germline V lookup: CDR1 LGHNA, CDR2 YSLEER. There are 15 residues in the CDR3. CDR3: CASSPQTNRVGELFF. For the CDR3, the DNA is TGCGCCAGCAGCCCCCAAACGAACAGGGTAGGGGAGCTGTTTTTT.

The chain couples TRBV5-5 to TRBJ1-5, with 7 positions matching TRBD1. With V trimmed by 4 bases and J by 2 bases, 15 bases remained unmatched. Germline V gives CDR1 SGHKS, CDR2 YYEKEE (reference sequence). This CDR3 has 18 amino acids. The CDR3 protein is CASSPLPRGRSGNQPQHF. The CDR3 DNA reads TGTGCCAGCAGCCCTCTGCCAAGGGGGCGGAGTGGCAATCAGCCCCAGCATTTT.